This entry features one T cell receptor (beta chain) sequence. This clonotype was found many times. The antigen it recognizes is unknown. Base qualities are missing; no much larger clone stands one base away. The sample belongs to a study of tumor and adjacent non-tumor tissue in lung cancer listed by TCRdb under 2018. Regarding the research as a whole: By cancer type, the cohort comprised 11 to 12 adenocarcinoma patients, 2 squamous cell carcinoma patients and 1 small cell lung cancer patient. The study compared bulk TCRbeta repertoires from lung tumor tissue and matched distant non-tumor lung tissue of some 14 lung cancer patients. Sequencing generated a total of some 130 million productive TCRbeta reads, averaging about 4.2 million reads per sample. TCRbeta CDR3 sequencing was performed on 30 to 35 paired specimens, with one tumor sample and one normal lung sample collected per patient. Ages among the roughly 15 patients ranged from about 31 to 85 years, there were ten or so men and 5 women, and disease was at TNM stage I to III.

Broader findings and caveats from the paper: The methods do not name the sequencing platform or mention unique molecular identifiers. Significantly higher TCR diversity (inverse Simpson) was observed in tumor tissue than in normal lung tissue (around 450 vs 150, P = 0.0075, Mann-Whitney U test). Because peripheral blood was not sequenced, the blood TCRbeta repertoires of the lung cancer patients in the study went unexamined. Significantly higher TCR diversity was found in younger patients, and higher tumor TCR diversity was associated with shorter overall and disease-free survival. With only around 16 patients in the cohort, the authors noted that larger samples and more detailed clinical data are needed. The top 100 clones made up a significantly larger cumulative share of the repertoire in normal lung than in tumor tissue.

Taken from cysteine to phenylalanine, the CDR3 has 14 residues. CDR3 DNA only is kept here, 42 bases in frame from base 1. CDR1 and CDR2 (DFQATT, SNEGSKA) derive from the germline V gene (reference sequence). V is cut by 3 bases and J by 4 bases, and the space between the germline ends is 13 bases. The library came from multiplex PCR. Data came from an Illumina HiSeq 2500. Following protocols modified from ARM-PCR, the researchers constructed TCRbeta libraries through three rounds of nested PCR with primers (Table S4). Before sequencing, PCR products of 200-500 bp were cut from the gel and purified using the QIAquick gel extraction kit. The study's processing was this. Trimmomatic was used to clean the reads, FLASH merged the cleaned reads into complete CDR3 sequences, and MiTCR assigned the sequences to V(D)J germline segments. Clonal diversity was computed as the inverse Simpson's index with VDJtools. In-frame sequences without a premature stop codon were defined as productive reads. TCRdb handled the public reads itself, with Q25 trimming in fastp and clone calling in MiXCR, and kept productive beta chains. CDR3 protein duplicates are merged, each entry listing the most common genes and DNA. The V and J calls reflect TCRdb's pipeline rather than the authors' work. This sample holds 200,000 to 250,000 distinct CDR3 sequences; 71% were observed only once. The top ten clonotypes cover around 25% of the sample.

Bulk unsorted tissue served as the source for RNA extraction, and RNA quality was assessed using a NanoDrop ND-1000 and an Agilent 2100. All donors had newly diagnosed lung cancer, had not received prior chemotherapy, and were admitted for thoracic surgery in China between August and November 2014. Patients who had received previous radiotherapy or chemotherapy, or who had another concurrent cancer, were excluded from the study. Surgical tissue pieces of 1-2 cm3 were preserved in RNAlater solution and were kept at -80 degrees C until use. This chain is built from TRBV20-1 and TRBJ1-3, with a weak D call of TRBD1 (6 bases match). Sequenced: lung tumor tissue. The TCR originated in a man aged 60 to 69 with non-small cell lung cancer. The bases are TGCAGTGCTAGGACGGGGGCTACGGGAAACACCATATATTTT. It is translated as CSARTGATGNTIYF.